The entry below describes one TCR beta chain. The antigen remains unidentified. Whoever was chosen for sequencing had shown CD8+CD57+ cell expansion by flow cytometry. The use of genomic DNA as template underpinned the TCR beta VDJ and CDR3 profiling. TCRdb recomputed calls from the reads with MiXCR, one row per CDR3 protein. The table records some 170,000 distinct CDR3 sequences, about 70% of them present only once. The sample is drawn from a study of CD8+CD57+ T cells in acquired aplastic anemia. Broader study findings: Found in both controls and patients were almost 30 CD8+ CDR3 sequences.

V trimming: 2 bases; J trimming: 5 bases; junction bases outside the gene matches: 4. The V gene's germline CDR1 is SEHNR and CDR2 FQNEAQ (reference sequence). The CDR3 length is 14 residues. V gene TRBV7-9 combines with J gene TRBJ1-2, with 8 bases aligning to TRBD1. The TCR originated in a human donor with aplastic anemia. The sample comprised sorted CD4+, CD8+, or CD8+CD57+ T cells (not recorded which) from PBMCs. The DNA for the CDR3 is TGTGCCAGCAGCTTAACGACAGGGGAATATGGCTACACCTTC. Translated, it gives CASSLTTGEYGYTF.